This is a list of T cell receptor beta chains from one sample in a study of OX40 agonist ivuxolimab in advanced cancers. Using immunoSEQ multiplex PCR, the repertoire was profiled, and TCRdb retains in-frame clones only, with some absent. The sample comprises approximately 70,000 clones, roughly 93% of which are singletons, and 15% to 18% rests with the top ten. The material was CD4+ or CD8+ T cells sorted from blood, obtained in a trial of the OX40 agonist ivuxolimab. Receptor source: an adult with an advanced solid tumor such as melanoma, head and neck, liver or kidney cancer. CDR3s include the opening cysteine and the closing phenylalanine or tryptophan. D genes are given only for firm matches. Clone size is shown for a subset of rows, as once, few, many or a class of expanded clone.

>TRBJ2-5|NA|NA|TRBV2
CASTDSAGEGWETQYF
TGTGCCAGCACCGATTCCGCAGGGGAAGGTTGGGAGACCCAGTACTTC
>TRBJ2-1|TRBD2|once|TRBV27
CATRLAGGPYEQFF
TGTGCCACCCGACTAGCGGGGGGGCCATATGAGCAGTTCTTC
>TRBJ2-6|NA|NA|TRBV9
CASSGMGANVLTF
TGTGCCAGCAGCGGTATGGGGGCCAACGTCCTGACTTTC
>TRBJ2-7|TRBD1|NA|TRBV5-4
CASSLVQGNYEQYF
TGTGCCAGCAGCTTGGTACAGGGGAATTACGAGCAGTACTTC
>TRBJ2-4|TRBD1|NA|TRBV7-9
CASSPTTGGTKNIQYF
TGTGCCAGCAGCCCAACGACAGGGGGAACCAAAAACATTCAGTACTTC
>TRBJ2-3|NA|NA|TRBV27
CASNSGSSTDTQYF
TGTGCCAGCAATTCAGGGAGCAGCACAGATACGCAGTATTTT
>TRBJ2-1|NA|NA|TRBV9
CASSVAGAGNEQFF
TGTGCCAGCAGCGTAGCAGGGGCGGGCAATGAGCAGTTCTTC
>TRBJ2-7|NA|NA|TRBV5-6
CASSVSYEQYF
TGTGCCAGCAGCGTCTCCTACGAGCAGTACTTC
>TRBJ1-1|TRBD1|NA|TRBV6-5
CASSPGTGVQAFF
TGTGCCAGCAGTCCGGGGACAGGCGTCCAAGCTTTCTTT
>TRBJ2-3|TRBD1|NA|TRBV11-2
CASSSRDRGTDTQYF
TGTGCCAGCAGCTCCCGGGACAGGGGCACAGATACGCAGTATTTT
>TRBJ1-2|NA|NA|TRBV11-2
CASSPHEAVGANYGYTF
TGTGCCAGCAGCCCTCACGAGGCGGTGGGGGCTAACTATGGCTACACCTTC
>TRBJ2-4|NA|NA|TRBV12-5
CASGLPDAKNIQYF
TGTGCTAGTGGTTTGCCAGACGCCAAAAACATTCAGTACTTC
>TRBJ1-1|TRBD1|once|TRBV28
CASSSPGTGREAFF
TGTGCCAGCAGTTCCCCTGGGACAGGGCGAGAAGCTTTCTTT
>TRBJ2-7|NA|NA|TRBV21-1
CASSKVAPGEGREQYF
TGTGCCAGCAGCAAAGTAGCCCCAGGGGAGGGAAGGGAGCAGTACTTC
>TRBJ1-5|NA|NA|TRBV4-2
CASSQEGGRGQPQHF
TGTGCCAGCAGCCAAGAAGGAGGGCGGGGTCAGCCCCAGCATTTT
>TRBJ1-1|NA|NA|TRBV7-2
CASSLPRTENVAFF
TGTGCCAGCAGCCTCCCTCGGACAGAAAATGTAGCTTTCTTT
>TRBJ1-2|NA|NA|TRBV6-6
CASMEGMNYGYTF
TGTGCCAGCATGGAGGGGATGAACTATGGCTACACCTTC
>TRBJ1-5|NA|NA|TRBV7-9
CASSGTGDQPQHF
TGTGCCAGCAGCGGAACTGGGGATCAGCCCCAGCATTTT
>TRBJ2-1|NA|NA|TRBV7-2
CASSFRDGQFF
TGTGCCAGCAGCTTCCGGGACGGGCAGTTCTTC
>TRBJ2-2|NA|NA|TRBV19
CASSIRAGATGELFF
TGTGCCAGTAGTATACGGGCAGGGGCCACCGGGGAGCTGTTTTTT
>TRBJ2-1|NA|NA|TRBV7-9
CASLPGGYNEQFF
TGTGCCAGCCTCCCGGGCGGCTACAATGAGCAGTTCTTC
>TRBJ1-1|NA|NA|TRBV27
CASSLIGQEEAFF
TGTGCCAGCAGTTTAATCGGCCAGGAGGAAGCTTTCTTT
>TRBJ2-1|NA|NA|TRBV29-1
CSVLLGDYNEQFF
TGCAGCGTTTTACTCGGGGACTACAATGAGCAGTTCTTC
>TRBJ2-7|NA|NA|TRBV10-3
CAISERRPYEQYF
TGTGCCATCAGTGAACGCCGTCCCTACGAGCAGTACTTC
>TRBJ1-1|NA|few|TRBV4-3
CASSQDTKDSAFF
TGCGCCAGCAGCCAAGATACTAAGGACTCAGCTTTCTTT
>TRBJ2-2|NA|NA|TRBV28
CASSLFRGENTGELFF
TGTGCCAGCAGTTTATTTAGGGGCGAGAACACCGGGGAGCTGTTTTTT
>TRBJ2-7|TRBD1|NA|TRBV4-1
CASSQEGTGSYEQYF
TGCGCCAGCAGCCAAGAAGGGACAGGGTCATACGAGCAGTACTTC
>TRBJ2-1|NA|few|TRBV27
CASTPGPGSYNEQFF
TGTGCCAGCACCCCGGGTCCGGGCTCCTACAATGAGCAGTTCTTC
>TRBJ2-3|TRBD1|NA|TRBV9
CASSAPGGRTDTQYF
TGTGCCAGCAGCGCGCCAGGGGGACGCACAGATACGCAGTATTTT
>TRBJ2-7|TRBD2|NA|TRBV4-1
CASSQIVGLAISYEQYF
TGCGCCAGCAGCCAGATAGTCGGACTAGCTATTTCCTACGAGCAGTACTTC
>TRBJ1-1|NA|NA|TRBV5-6
CASSPRETRGAFF
TGTGCCAGCAGCCCCCGTGAGACCCGGGGAGCTTTCTTT
>TRBJ1-2|NA|NA|TRBV19
CASSIEPFYGYTF
TGTGCCAGTAGTATAGAACCATTTTATGGCTACACCTTC
>TRBJ1-1|NA|large|TRBV4-3
CASSQLDETDGGAFF
TGCGCCAGCAGCCAATTGGACGAAACGGACGGAGGGGCTTTCTTT
>TRBJ2-7|NA|NA|TRBV4-1
CASSPPGTSSYEQYF
TGCGCCAGCAGCCCGCCCGGGACCAGCTCCTACGAGCAGTACTTC
>TRBJ1-1|NA|NA|TRBV19
CASRYRRDGNTEAFF
TGTGCCAGTAGGTATAGGAGGGACGGGAACACTGAAGCTTTCTTT